Shown below are 9 T cell receptor beta chains from a single sample sequenced in a study of T cell responses to AZD1222 COVID-19 vaccine (dated by TCRdb to the early 2020s). Library method: the immunoSEQ multiplex PCR assay. TCRdb re-hosts the immuneACCESS table, in-frame sequences only. Its copies lack some clones; in the studies checked, an unresolved V gene accounts for under half of them, and the cause for the rest is not known. The sample contains over 110,000 clones, roughly 91% of them found a single time. Clones ranked in the top ten supply approximately 5% of the sample. This sample's time point label indicates: baseline before first vaccination. The sample consisted of peripheral blood, taken on day 0 of AZD1222 vaccination. The source of these receptors is an adult in good health.

This clone appeared a few times. The sample contains more than one DNA sequence encoding this CDR3. The V and J genes are TRBV7-9 and TRBJ2-5, with D possibly being TRBD1 or TRBD2 (5 bases each). The ends were cut back, 1 base at V and 2 bases at J, with 5 bases in the middle. CDR3 length: 13 amino acids. Germline V gives CDR1 SEHNR, CDR2 FQNEAQ (reference sequence). CDR3 sequence (DNA): TGTGCCAGCAGCTTAGGGGGGCAAGAGACCCAGTACTTC. As protein: CASSLGGQETQYF.

The genes are TRBV11-2 and TRBJ1-2, with D possibly matching TRBD1 (5 bases). The CDR3 spans 18 residues. Per germline, CDR1 SGHAT and CDR2 FQNNGV. Trimming took off 5 bases at V and 0 bases at J, with 22 bases between the two ends. CDR3 nucleotides: TGTGCCAGCAGCCCTCACGGAGGGTCACCACAGGCTAACTATGGCTACACCTTC. Protein sequence: CASSPHGGSPQANYGYTF. Based on the CDR3 plus reference TRBV11-2 and TRBJ1-2, the full variable domain is EAGVAQSPRYKIIEKRQSVAFWCNPISGHATLYWYQQILGQGPKLLIQFQNNGVVDDSQLPKDRFSAERLKGVDSTLKIQPAKLEDSAVYLCASSPHGGSPQANYGYTFGSGTRLTVV.

This clone came up once. This chain joins TRBV6-5 and TRBJ2-7; D tentatively reads TRBD1 or TRBD2 (5 bases each). Looked up from germline, CDR1 is MNHEY and CDR2 is SVGAGI. Trimming shortened V by 2 bases and J by 2 bases, and 10 bases separated the two germline ends. This CDR3 region has 14 residues. For the CDR3, the DNA is TGTGCCAGCAGTTACCAGGGACCGCCCTACGAGCAGTACTTC. This translates into CASSYQGPPYEQYF.

The V and J genes are TRBV18 and TRBJ1-1; D gene unclear. The length of the CDR3 is 14 residues. Germline V gene data show CDR1 as KGHSH and CDR2 as LQKENI. V shed 1 base and J shed 4 bases, with 10 bases lying between them. The CDR3 sequence: CASSPRGFGTEAFF. DNA for the CDR3: TGTGCCAGCTCACCACGGGGTTTTGGCACTGAAGCTTTCTTT.

The chain has TRBV6-2 or TRBV6-3 and TRBJ2-6, with 8 bases that match TRBD1. CDR1 and CDR2 (germline): MNHEY, SVGEGT. CDR3 length equals 17 residues. V lost 2 bases to trimming and J lost 2 bases; unmatched junction nucleotides: 5. The chain's CDR3 is CASSYPRQGTGANVLTF. The CDR3 region has the DNA TGTGCCAGCAGTTACCCTCGACAGGGGACTGGGGCCAACGTCCTGACTTTC.

The chain recombines TRBV15 with TRBJ2-7; 11 bases agree with TRBD2. The CDR3 spans 17 residues. J was trimmed by 2 bases and V by 0 bases; bases with no gene match: 6. Per germline, CDR1 LNHNV and CDR2 YYDKDF (reference sequence). CDR3 DNA sequence: TGTGCCACCAGCAGAGAGACTAGCGGGAATGGTCCCTACGAGCAGTACTTC. Translating gives CATSRETSGNGPYEQYF.

The rearrangement uses TRBV11-2 and TRBJ1-3; D remains unclear. CDR1 is SGHAT and CDR2 is FQNNGV in the germline V gene. The CDR3 runs 13 residues. V shed 4 bases and J shed 3 bases, with 7 bases lying between them. The CDR3 DNA is TGTGCCAGCAGCTCATCGATTGGAAACACCATATATTTT. Its translation: CASSSSIGNTIYF. The variable domain in full, completed from reference TRBV11-2 and TRBJ1-3, reads EAGVAQSPRYKIIEKRQSVAFWCNPISGHATLYWYQQILGQGPKLLIQFQNNGVVDDSQLPKDRFSAERLKGVDSTLKIQPAKLEDSAVYLCASSSSIGNTIYFGEGSWLTVV.

The chain couples TRBV2 to TRBJ2-6; D is perhaps TRBD1 (5 bases). Trimming pared 4 bases from V and 0 bases from J, leaving 22 bases between. Germline assignment: CDR1 SNHLY and CDR2 FYNNEI. The CDR3 length is 20 residues. The CDR3 spells CASSARLTDLKLSGANVLTF. CDR3 in DNA: TGTGCCAGCAGTGCAAGATTGACAGATTTAAAACTCTCTGGGGCCAACGTCCTGACTTTC.

The chain carries TRBV25-1 and TRBJ2-1; perhaps TRBD2 as D (6 bases). The germline gives CDR1 MGHDK, CDR2 SYGVNS. Trimming pared 2 bases from V and 2 bases from J, leaving 10 bases between. The CDR3 contains 15 residues. In DNA, the CDR3 is TGTGCCAGCAGTGAAGGGGTAGCGGCCTACAATGAGCAGTTCTTC. Its translation: CASSEGVAAYNEQFF.